The T cell receptor beta chain described here comes from a study of blood T cell repertoires in COVID-19. Study-level information: Donors in the United States, Italy and Spain gave samples during acute or convalescent COVID-19. PBMCs, B-cell-depleted T cells, or T cells provided the cDNA or gDNA that made up the material.

Authors' analysis steps: Estimation of nucleated cell counts was performed using reference gene primer amplification. The assay was immunoSEQ multiplex PCR, and TCRdb's table has in-frame clones only and misses some. The V and J calls and clone size were taken over from that table, and D and trimming were inferred from the DNA. The data hold approximately 130,000 clones, with 84% observed a single time. The V gene's germline CDR1 is LGHDT and CDR2 YNNKEL (reference sequence). The CDR3 consists of 14 residues. The V and J ends lost 5 bases and 5 bases, in that order; junction bases with no gene match: 7.

Source material: peripheral blood. V is TRBV3-1 (or the pseudogene TRBV3-2) and J is TRBJ1-1; 8 positions agree with TRBD1. This sequence was found in a human donor in a cohort sampled during active COVID-19. CDR3 DNA sequence: TGTGCCAGCAGCTTCGGACAGGGAAAAACTGAAGCTTTCTTT. Amino acid sequence: CASSFGQGKTEAFF.